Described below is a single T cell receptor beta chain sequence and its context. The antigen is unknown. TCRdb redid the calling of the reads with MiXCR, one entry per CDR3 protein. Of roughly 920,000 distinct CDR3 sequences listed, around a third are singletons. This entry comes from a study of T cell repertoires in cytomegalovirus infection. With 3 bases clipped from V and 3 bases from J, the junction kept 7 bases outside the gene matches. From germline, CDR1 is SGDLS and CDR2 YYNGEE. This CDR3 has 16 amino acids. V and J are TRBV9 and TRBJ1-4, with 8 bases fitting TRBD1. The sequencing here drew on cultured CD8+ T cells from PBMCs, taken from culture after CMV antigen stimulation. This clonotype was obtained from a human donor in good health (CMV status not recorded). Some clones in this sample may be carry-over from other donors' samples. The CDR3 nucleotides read TGTGCCAGCAGCGCCTCATCGGACAGGGCTAATGAAAAACTGTTTTTT. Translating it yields CASSASSDRANEKLFF.